These 14 T cell receptor beta chains were sequenced from one sample in a study of T cell responses to AZD1222 COVID-19 vaccine. TCRdb's copy holds only in-frame clones and misses some; the assay was immunoSEQ multiplex PCR. The sample lists about 44,000 clones, nearly 85% occurring once. Sequenced here: peripheral blood, sampled on day 0 of AZD1222 vaccination. All receptors derive from an adult in good health.

This clone was seen just once. The DNA of the CDR3 is TGTGCGAGCGGGTCCTACAATGAGCAGTTCTTC. Encoded protein: CASGSYNEQFF. This chain joins TRBV6-5 and TRBJ2-1, with D perhaps matching TRBD2 (6 bases). In germline, CDR1 is MNHEY, CDR2 SVGAGI. This CDR3 region has 11 residues.

This chain uses TRBV6-5 with TRBJ1-6, with a weak D call TRBD1 (6 bases). Trimming stripped 7 bases from V and 5 bases from J, with 15 bases between. The CDR3 runs 15 residues. Per germline, CDR1 MNHEY and CDR2 SVGAGI. The CDR3 sequence is CASKKQGGNNSPLHF. In DNA form, the CDR3 reads TGTGCCAGCAAAAAACAGGGTGGGAATAATTCACCCCTCCACTTT.

The V gene is TRBV6-6, the J gene TRBJ1-1; D gene ambiguous. This CDR3 comprises 12 residues. Trimming pared 4 bases from V and 6 bases from J, leaving 9 bases between. The V gene's germline CDR1 is MNHNY and CDR2 SVGAGI (reference sequence). The CDR3 DNA sequence: TGTGCCAGCAGTTTCCTCCCCGCTGAAGCTTTCTTT. Its translation is CASSFLPAEAFF.

The chain links TRBV30 to TRBJ1-6; D unclear. This CDR3 region has 14 residues. CDR1 is GTSNPN, CDR2 SVGIG, per germline (reference sequence). The germline V and J ends were trimmed by 5 bases and 5 bases, with 13 bases remaining between them. The CDR3, as DNA: TGTGCCTGGCAACGGGGTAATAATAATTCACCCCTCCACTTT. It encodes CAWQRGNNNSPLHF.

This clone has just one count. The gene calls are TRBV14 and TRBJ2-1; D gene unclear. CDR1 is SGHDN, CDR2 FVKESK, per germline. Deletions cut 3 bases from V and 9 bases from J, with 12 bases between. This CDR3 spans 13 amino acids. The CDR3 loop is CASSQIQWGEQFF. CDR3 coding DNA: TGTGCCAGCAGCCAGATTCAGTGGGGTGAGCAGTTCTTC.

J is TRBJ1-2 and V is TRBV29-1; D ambiguous. Per the germline V gene, CDR1 is SQVTM and CDR2 is ANQGSEA. CDR3 length: 12 residues. The V end lost 4 bases, the J end lost 1 base, and 7 bases lay between the germline ends. CDR3 sequence (DNA): TGCAGCGTTGTTGCTCGTAACTATGGCTACACCTTC. Protein sequence: CSVVARNYGYTF.

The chain couples TRBV21-1 to TRBJ1-1; the table names TRBD1, a call not compared with the DNA. TRBV21-1 is a documented pseudogene. CDR3 size: 16 residues. In DNA, the CDR3 is TGTGCCAGCAGCAAAGGGGACAGGGGACTGAACACTGAAGCTTTCTTT. It translates to CASSKGDRGLNTEAFF.

The chain has TRBV18 and TRBJ1-5; perhaps TRBD1 as D (5 bases). The ends were cut back, 9 bases at V and 4 bases at J, with 16 bases in the middle. Germline CDR1 and CDR2: KGHSH and LQKENI. This CDR3 is built from 14 residues. CDR3 in amino acids: CASRGGVSNQPQHF. CDR3 DNA: TGTGCCAGTCGCGGGGGGGTTAGTAATCAGCCCCAGCATTTT.

The chain joins TRBV6-2 or TRBV6-3 to TRBJ2-7; TRBD1 is a possible D gene (7 bases). Trimming stripped 2 bases from V and 4 bases from J, with 15 bases between. Per germline, CDR1 MNHEY and CDR2 SVGEGT. This CDR3 is built from 15 residues. For the CDR3, the DNA is TGTGCCAGCAGTTACCGCGGGACAGCTGATTACGAGCAGTACTTC. Translated: CASSYRGTADYEQYF.

The chain employs TRBV19 and TRBJ2-2; D is tentatively TRBD1 or TRBD2 (5 bases each). Trimming cost V 8 bases and J 7 bases, with 14 bases left between them. The V gene's germline CDR1 is LNHDA and CDR2 SQIVND (reference sequence). The CDR3 sequence is 13 residues long. The CDR3 is CASSREGIGELFF. The CDR3 nucleotides are TGTGCCAGTTCCCGTGAGGGGATCGGGGAGCTGTTTTTT.

The rearrangement links TRBV14 to TRBJ2-5, with D possibly being TRBD1 (5 bases). Germline CDR1 and CDR2: SGHDN and FVKESK. Trimming took off 0 bases at V and 6 bases at J, with 11 bases between the two ends. This CDR3 has 14 amino acids. CDR3 amino acids: CASSQDLGAKTQYF. CDR3 DNA sequence: TGTGCCAGCAGCCAAGATCTAGGGGCCAAGACCCAGTACTTC.

The rearrangement uses TRBV5-5 and TRBJ2-7; D gene unclear. The germline V gene has CDR1 SGHKS and CDR2 YYEKEE (reference sequence). Trimming left V 0 bases short and J 9 bases short, with 10 bases between. CDR3 length: 12 residues. In DNA, the CDR3 is TGTGCCAGCAGCTTGGGAAACGAAAGGCAGTACTTC. Translated: CASSLGNERQYF.

The chain is built from TRBV30 and TRBJ1-6; D not certain. The germline CDR1 and CDR2 sequences are GTSNPN and SVGIG (reference sequence). Trimming cost V 0 bases and J 7 bases, with 7 bases left between them. The CDR3 spans 13 residues. The CDR3 DNA reads as TGTGCCTGGAGTGTATCGGGAAATTCACCCCTCCACTTT. It encodes CAWSVSGNSPLHF.

The CDR3: CAWREGTYTQYF. CDR3 coding DNA: TGTGCCTGGAGGGAGGGTACTTATACGCAGTATTTT. The chain uses TRBV30 and TRBJ2-3; tentatively, D is TRBD2 (6 bases). The germline V and J ends were trimmed by 3 bases and 7 bases, with 11 bases remaining between them. The CDR3 covers 12 residues. Germline CDR1 and CDR2: GTSNPN and SVGIG (reference sequence).